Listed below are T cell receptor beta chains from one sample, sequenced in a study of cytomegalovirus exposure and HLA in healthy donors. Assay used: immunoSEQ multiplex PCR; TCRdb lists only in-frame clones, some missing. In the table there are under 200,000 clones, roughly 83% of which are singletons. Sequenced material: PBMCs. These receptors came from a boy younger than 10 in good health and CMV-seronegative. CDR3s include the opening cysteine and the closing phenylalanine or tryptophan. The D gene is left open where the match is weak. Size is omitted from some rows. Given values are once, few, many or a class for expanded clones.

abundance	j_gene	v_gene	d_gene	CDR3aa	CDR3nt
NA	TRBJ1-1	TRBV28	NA	CASSSGGEVNTEAFF	TGTGCCAGCAGTTCCGGCGGGGAGGTGAACACTGAAGCTTTCTTT
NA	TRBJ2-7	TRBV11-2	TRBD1	CASSPLQGAIPREQYF	TGTGCCAGCAGCCCCTTGCAGGGGGCGATCCCTCGCGAGCAGTACTTC
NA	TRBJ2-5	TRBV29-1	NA	CSVVRETQYF	TGCAGCGTTGTGAGAGAGACCCAGTACTTC
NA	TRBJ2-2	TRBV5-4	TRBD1	CASSSTRTGATGELFF	TGTGCCAGCAGCTCAACAAGGACAGGAGCCACCGGGGAGCTGTTTTTT
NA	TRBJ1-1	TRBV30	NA	CAWSRMWGSGTEAFF	TGTGCCTGGAGTAGGATGTGGGGCAGTGGGACTGAAGCTTTCTTT
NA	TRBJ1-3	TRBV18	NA	CASSPPGLILHPRNTIYF	TGTGCCAGCTCACCACCGGGACTTATCCTTCACCCTAGAAACACCATATATTTT
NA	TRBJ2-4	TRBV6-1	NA	CASSESGIDIQYF	TGTGCCAGCAGTGAATCGGGGATCGACATTCAGTACTTC
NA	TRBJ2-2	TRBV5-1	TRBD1	CASSSGQGRTGELFF	TGCGCCAGCAGCTCCGGACAGGGAAGGACCGGGGAGCTGTTTTTT
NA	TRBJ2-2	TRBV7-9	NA	CASSLQRTNTGELFF	TGTGCCAGCAGCTTACAGCGCACGAACACCGGGGAGCTGTTTTTT
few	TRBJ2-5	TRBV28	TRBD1	CASRLLDRETQYF	TGTGCCAGCAGGCTCCTGGACAGGGAGACCCAGTACTTC
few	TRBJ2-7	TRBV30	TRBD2	CAVELAVSYEQYF	TGTGCCGTCGAACTAGCGGTCTCCTACGAGCAGTACTTC
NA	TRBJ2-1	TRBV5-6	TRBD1	CASSLGTGSEQFF	TGTGCCAGCAGCTTGGGGACAGGGAGTGAGCAGTTCTTC
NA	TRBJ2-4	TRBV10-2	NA	CASGVKLAKNIQYF	TGCGCCAGCGGTGTGAAACTAGCCAAAAACATTCAGTACTTC
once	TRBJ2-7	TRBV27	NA	CASSLHRDYEQYF	TGTGCCAGCAGTTTACACAGAGACTACGAGCAGTACTTC
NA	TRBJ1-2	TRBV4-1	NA	CASSQVGGPGRVWYGYTF	TGCGCCAGCAGCCAAGTAGGAGGACCCGGACGGGTGTGGTATGGCTACACCTTC
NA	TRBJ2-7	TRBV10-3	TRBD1	CAIRTGQGASGVYEQYF	TGTGCCATCAGGACGGGACAGGGGGCAAGCGGAGTCTACGAGCAGTACTTC
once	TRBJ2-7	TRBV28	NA	CASRLSDRSRWEQYF	TGTGCCAGCAGGCTCTCTGACAGGTCCCGGTGGGAGCAGTACTTC
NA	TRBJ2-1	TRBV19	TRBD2	CASSTLAGGFSEQFF	TGTGCCAGTAGTACCTTAGCGGGAGGCTTTAGCGAGCAGTTCTTC
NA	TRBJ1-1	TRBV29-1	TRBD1	CSVVEGAEAFF	TGCAGCGTTGTCGAGGGGGCGGAAGCTTTCTTT
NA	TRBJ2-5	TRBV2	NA	CASSERFPSTTVEQYF	TGTGCCAGCAGTGAACGATTCCCGTCCACGACGGTGGAGCAGTACTTC
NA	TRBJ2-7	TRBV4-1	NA	CASSQDHGTLAHSF	TGCGCCAGCAGCCAAGATCATGGAACCTTGGCACACAGTTTC
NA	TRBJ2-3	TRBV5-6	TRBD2	CASSFSGSSDTQYF	TGTGCCAGCAGCTTTAGCGGGAGCTCCGATACGCAGTATTTT
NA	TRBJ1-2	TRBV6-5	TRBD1	CASSEPGGWGYTF	TGTGCCAGCAGTGAACCAGGGGGCTGGGGCTACACCTTC
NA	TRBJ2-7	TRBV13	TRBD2	CASSFSGSYEQYF	TGTGCCAGCAGCTTTAGCGGGTCCTACGAGCAGTACTTC
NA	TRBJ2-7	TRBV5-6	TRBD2	CASSLAGGLAGETSYEQYF	TGTGCCAGCAGCTTGGCGGGAGGACTAGCGGGAGAGACCTCCTACGAGCAGTACTTC
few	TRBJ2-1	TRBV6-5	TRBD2	CASSLAVSSYNEQFF	TGTGCCAGCAGCCTAGCGGTAAGCTCCTACAATGAGCAGTTCTTC
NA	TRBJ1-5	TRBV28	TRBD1	CASRIWGQGFGLGSNQPQHF	TGTGCCAGCAGGATATGGGGACAGGGGTTTGGTTTAGGTAGCAATCAGCCCCAGCATTTT
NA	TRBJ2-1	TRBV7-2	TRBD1	CASSPQTGVGNEQFF	TGTGCCAGCAGCCCCCAGACAGGGGTCGGCAATGAGCAGTTCTTC
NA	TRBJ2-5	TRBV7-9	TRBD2	CASSQTGLVGEQYF	TGTGCCAGCAGCCAAACGGGACTAGTCGGGGAGCAGTACTTC
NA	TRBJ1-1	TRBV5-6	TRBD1	CASSSRDRGFWKNTEAFF	TGTGCCAGCAGCTCCCGGGACAGGGGGTTTTGGAAGAACACTGAAGCTTTCTTT
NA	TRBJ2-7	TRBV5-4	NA	CASSPDLGGPYEQYF	TGTGCCAGCAGCCCTGACCTGGGGGGACCCTACGAGCAGTACTTC
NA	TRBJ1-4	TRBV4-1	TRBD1	CASSQGPGQGNEKLFF	TGCGCCAGCAGCCAAGGGCCGGGACAGGGGAATGAAAAACTGTTTTTT
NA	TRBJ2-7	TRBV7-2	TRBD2	CASSLAGGLEQYF	TGTGCCAGCAGCTTAGCGGGAGGGCTCGAGCAGTACTTC
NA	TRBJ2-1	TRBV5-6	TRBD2	CASSLAGTSGRAYNEQFF	TGTGCCAGCAGCTTGGCCGGGACTAGCGGGAGGGCCTACAATGAGCAGTTCTTC
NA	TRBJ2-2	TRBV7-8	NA	CASSLALGGRTGELFF	TGTGCCAGCAGCTTAGCACTAGGGGGTCGGACCGGGGAGCTGTTTTTT
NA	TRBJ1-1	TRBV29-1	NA	CSVVEVWTEAFF	TGCAGCGTTGTCGAGGTTTGGACTGAAGCTTTCTTT
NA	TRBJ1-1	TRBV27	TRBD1	CASSLRGQATTMNTEAFF	TGTGCCAGCAGTCTAAGGGGGCAGGCAACGACTATGAACACTGAAGCTTTCTTT
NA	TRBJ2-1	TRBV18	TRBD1	CASSLGQGTSNEQFF	TGTGCCAGCTCACTGGGACAGGGGACCTCCAATGAGCAGTTCTTC
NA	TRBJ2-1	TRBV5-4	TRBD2	CASSSPPLAGDHNEQFF	TGTGCCAGCAGCTCTCCCCCACTAGCGGGAGATCACAATGAGCAGTTCTTC
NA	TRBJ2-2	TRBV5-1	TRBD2	CASSPAAGDTGELFF	TGCGCCAGCAGCCCAGCCGCGGGGGACACCGGGGAGCTGTTTTTT
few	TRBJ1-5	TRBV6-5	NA	CASRRDGNQPQHF	TGTGCCAGCAGGCGGGATGGCAATCAGCCCCAGCATTTT
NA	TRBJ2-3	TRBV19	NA	CASSPRQFTDTQYF	TGTGCCAGTAGTCCCCGACAGTTCACAGATACGCAGTATTTT
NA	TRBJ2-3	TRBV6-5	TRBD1	CASSYPGQGIDTQYF	TGTGCCAGCAGTTACCCGGGACAGGGTATAGATACGCAGTATTTT